This paragraph covers one T cell receptor beta chain sequence. This entry belongs to a study of blood T cell repertoires in COVID-19. Study at large: COVID-19 samples collected from the United States, Italy and Spain covered acute and convalescent phases. Sources were T cells, B-cell-depleted T cells, or PBMCs; the material itself was cDNA or gDNA.

The V and J ends lost 3 bases and 1 base respectively, with 16 bases between them. The CDR3 runs 16 residues. Germline V lookup: CDR1 SGHVS, CDR2 FNYEAQ. Source study methods: For nucleated cells, counts were estimated from reference gene primer amplification. The table came from immunoSEQ multiplex PCR; TCRdb's copy has only in-frame clones and leaves some out. The D gene and trimming were derived from the DNA, and the V and J assignments and clone size from that table. The repertoire consists of about 310,000 clones, with more than 70% occurring once and the leading ten covering 7.8%. The TCR was taken from a woman in her fifties or sixties who had recovered from COVID-19. The chain links TRBV7-6 to TRBJ2-7, with a possible D match to TRBD1 (6 bases). Sequencing input: peripheral blood. CDR3 DNA sequence: TGTGCCAGCAGCTTGTGGGGCAGGGGCCCGTCCTACGAGCAGTACTTC. Its translation: CASSLWGRGPSYEQYF.